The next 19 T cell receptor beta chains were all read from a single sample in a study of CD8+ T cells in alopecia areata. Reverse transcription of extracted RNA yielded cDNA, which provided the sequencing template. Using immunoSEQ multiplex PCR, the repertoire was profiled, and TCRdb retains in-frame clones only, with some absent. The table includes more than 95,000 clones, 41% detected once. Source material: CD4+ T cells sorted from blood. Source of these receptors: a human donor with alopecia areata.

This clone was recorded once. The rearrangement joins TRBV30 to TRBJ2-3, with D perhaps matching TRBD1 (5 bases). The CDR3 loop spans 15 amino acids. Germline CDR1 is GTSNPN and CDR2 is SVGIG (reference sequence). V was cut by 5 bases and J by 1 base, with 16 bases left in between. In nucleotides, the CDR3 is TGTGCCTGGGATAGGGGTAATGGTGGCACAGATACGCAGTATTTT. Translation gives CAWDRGNGGTDTQYF.

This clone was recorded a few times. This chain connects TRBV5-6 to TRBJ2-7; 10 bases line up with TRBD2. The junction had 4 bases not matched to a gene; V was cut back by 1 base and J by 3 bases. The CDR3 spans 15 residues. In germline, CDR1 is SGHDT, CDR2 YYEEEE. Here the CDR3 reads CASSLTSGTYYEQYF. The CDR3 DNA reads TGTGCCAGCAGCTTGACTAGCGGGACTTACTACGAGCAGTACTTC.

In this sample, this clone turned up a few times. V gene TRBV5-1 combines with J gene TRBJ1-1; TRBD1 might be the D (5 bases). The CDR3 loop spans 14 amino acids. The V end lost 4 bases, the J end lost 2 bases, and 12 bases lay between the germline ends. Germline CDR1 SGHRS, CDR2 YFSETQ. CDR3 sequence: CASSKVQANTEAFF. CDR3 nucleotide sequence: TGCGCCAGCAGCAAAGTACAGGCAAACACTGAAGCTTTCTTT. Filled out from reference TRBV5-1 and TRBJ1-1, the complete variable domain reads KAGVTQTPRYLIKTRGQQVTLSCSPISGHRSVSWYQQTPGQGLQFLFEYFSETQRNKGNFPGRFSGRQFSNSRSEMNVSTLELGDSALYLCASSKVQANTEAFFGQGTRLTVV.

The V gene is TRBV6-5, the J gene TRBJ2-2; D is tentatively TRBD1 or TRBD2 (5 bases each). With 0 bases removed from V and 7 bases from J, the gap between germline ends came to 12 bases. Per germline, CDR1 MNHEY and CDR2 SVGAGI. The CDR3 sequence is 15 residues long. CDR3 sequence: CASSYSPGRGGELFF. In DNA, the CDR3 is TGTGCCAGCAGTTACTCGCCGGGGCGAGGCGGGGAGCTGTTTTTT.

The CDR3 nucleotides are TGCGCCAGCAGCCAAGAGAAGCGGGAGGGTTTCTACGAGCAGTACTTC. Protein: CASSQEKREGFYEQYF. The V and J genes are TRBV4-1 and TRBJ2-7, with TRBD2 matching over 10 bases. The junction had 5 bases not matched to a gene; V was cut back by 0 bases and J by 3 bases. CDR1 is MGHRA and CDR2 is YSYEKL in the germline V gene. The CDR3 consists of 16 residues.

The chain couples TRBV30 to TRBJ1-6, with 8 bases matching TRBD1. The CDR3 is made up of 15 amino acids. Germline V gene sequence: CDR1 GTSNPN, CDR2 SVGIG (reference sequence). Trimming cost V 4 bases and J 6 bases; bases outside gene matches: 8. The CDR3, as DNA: TGTGCCTGGAATTTTAGGGACAGGATTAATTCACCCCTCCACTTT. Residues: CAWNFRDRINSPLHF.

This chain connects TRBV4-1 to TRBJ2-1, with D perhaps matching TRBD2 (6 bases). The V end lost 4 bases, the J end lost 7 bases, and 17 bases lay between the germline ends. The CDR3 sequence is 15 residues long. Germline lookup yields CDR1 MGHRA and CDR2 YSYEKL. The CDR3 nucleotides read TGCGCCAGCAGCCGAGAACCCGGGACTCCTAATGAGCAGTTCTTC. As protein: CASSREPGTPNEQFF.

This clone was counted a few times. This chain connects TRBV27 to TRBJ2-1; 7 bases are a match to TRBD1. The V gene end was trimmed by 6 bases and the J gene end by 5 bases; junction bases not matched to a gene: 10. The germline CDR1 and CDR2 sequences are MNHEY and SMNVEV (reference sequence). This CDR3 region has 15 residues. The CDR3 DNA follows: TGTGCCAGCAGAAGAACAAGAGACAGGGACAATGAGCAGTTCTTC. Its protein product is CASRRTRDRDNEQFF.

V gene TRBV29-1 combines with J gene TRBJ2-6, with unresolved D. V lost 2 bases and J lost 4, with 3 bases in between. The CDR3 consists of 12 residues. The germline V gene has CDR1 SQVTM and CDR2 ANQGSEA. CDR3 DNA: TGCAGCGTTGAACTGGGGGCCAACGTCCTGACTTTC. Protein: CSVELGANVLTF.

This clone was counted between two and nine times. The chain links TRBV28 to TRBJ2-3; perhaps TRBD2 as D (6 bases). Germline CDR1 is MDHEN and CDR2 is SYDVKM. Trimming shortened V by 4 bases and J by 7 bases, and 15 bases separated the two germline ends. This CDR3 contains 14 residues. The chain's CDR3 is CASSSGGLLHTQYF. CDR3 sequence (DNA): TGTGCCAGCAGTTCTGGAGGGTTGTTGCATACGCAGTATTTT.

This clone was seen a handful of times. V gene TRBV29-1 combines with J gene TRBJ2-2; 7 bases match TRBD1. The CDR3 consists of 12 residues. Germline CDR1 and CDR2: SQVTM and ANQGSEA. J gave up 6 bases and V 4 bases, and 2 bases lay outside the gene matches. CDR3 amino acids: CSVGQGAGELFF. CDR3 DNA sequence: TGCAGCGTTGGGCAGGGGGCCGGGGAGCTGTTTTTT.

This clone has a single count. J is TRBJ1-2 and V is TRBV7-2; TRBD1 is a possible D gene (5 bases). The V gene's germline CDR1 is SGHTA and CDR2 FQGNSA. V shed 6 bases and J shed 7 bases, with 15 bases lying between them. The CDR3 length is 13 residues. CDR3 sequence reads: CASRSGTIGGYTF. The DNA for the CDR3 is TGTGCCAGCAGGTCCGGGACGATAGGTGGCTACACCTTC.

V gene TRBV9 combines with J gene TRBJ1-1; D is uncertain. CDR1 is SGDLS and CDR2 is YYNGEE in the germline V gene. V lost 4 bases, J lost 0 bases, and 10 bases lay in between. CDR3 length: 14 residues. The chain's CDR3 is CASSWGEMNTEAFF. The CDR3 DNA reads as TGTGCCAGCAGCTGGGGAGAAATGAACACTGAAGCTTTCTTT. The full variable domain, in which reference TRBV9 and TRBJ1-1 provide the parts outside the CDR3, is DSGVTQTPKHLITATGQRVTLRCSPRSGDLSVYWYQQSLDQGLQFLIQYYNGEERAKGNILERFSAQQFPDLHSELNLSSLELGDSALYFCASSWGEMNTEAFFGQGTRLTVV.

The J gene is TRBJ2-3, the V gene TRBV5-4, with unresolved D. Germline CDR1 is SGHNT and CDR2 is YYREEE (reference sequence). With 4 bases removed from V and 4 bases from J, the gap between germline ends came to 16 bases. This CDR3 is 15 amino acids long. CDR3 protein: CASSPDYVDADTQYF. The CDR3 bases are TGTGCCAGCAGCCCGGATTACGTTGATGCAGATACGCAGTATTTT.

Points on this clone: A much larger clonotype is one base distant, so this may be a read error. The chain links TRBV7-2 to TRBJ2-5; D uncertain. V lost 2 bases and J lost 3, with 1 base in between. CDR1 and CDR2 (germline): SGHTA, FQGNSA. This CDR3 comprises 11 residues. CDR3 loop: CASSLKETQYF. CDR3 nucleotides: TGTGCCAGCAGCTTAAAAGAGACCCAGTACTTC. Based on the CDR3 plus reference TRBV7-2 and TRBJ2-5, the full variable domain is GAGVSQSPSNKVTEKGKDVELRCDPISGHTALYWYRQSLGQGLEFLIYFQGNSAPDKSGLPSDRFSAERTGGSVSTLTIQRTQQEDSAVYLCASSLKETQYFGPGTRLLVL.

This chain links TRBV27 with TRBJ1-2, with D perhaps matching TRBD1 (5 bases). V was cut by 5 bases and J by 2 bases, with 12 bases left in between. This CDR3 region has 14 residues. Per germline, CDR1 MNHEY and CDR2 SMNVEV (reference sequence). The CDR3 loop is CASSPLRDNYGYTF. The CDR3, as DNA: TGTGCCAGCAGTCCACTGCGGGACAACTATGGCTACACCTTC.

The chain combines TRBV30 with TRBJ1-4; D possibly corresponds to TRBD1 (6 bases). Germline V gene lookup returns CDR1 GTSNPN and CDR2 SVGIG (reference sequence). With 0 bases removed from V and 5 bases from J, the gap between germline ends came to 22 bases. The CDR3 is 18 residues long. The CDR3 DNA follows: TGTGCCTGGAGTGTAGAGTGGGCAGGGGAGATGGCAAATGAAAAACTGTTTTTT. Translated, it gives CAWSVEWAGEMANEKLFF.

CDR3 in DNA: TGTGCCAGATTATCTCTGACAGTCTCCTACGAGCAGTACTTC. Encoded protein: CARLSLTVSYEQYF. The chain recombines TRBV5-4 with TRBJ2-7, with D possibly being TRBD1 (5 bases). Germline CDR1 and CDR2: SGHNT and YYREEE (reference sequence). The CDR3 totals 14 residues. V was trimmed by 8 bases and J by 0 bases, leaving 15 bases between them.

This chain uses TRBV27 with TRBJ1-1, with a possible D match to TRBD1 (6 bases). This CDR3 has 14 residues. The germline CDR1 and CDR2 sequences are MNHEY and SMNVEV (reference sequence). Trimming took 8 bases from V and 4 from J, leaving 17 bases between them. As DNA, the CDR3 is TGTGCCAGCCACACCACAGGGATAGGCACTGAAGCTTTCTTT. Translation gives CASHTTGIGTEAFF.